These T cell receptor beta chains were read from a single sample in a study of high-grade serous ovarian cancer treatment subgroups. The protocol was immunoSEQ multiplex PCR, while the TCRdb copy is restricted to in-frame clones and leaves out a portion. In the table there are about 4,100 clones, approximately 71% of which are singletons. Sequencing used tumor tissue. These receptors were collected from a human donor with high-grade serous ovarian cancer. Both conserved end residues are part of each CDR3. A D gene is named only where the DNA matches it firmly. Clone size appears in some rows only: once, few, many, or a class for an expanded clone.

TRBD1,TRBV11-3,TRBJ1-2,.,TGTGCCAGCAGCTCCGACAGGGCGGCAGGCTACACCTTC,CASSSDRAAGYTF
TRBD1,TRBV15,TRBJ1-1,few,TGTGCCACCAGCCGCCAAGTGACAGGGCAGGCCGAAGCTTTCTTT,CATSRQVTGQAEAFF
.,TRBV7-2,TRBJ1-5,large,TGTGCCAGCAGTATCGCCCCGGTGGGCAATCAGCCCCAGCATTTT,CASSIAPVGNQPQHF
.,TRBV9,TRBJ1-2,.,TGTGCCAGCAGCCCACTCGCGGCCCAAGGGTATGGCTACACCTTC,CASSPLAAQGYGYTF
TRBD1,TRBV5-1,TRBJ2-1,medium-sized,TGCGCCAGCAGCTTGGGGCAGGGGGCTGGCTACAATGAGCAGTTCTTC,CASSLGQGAGYNEQFF
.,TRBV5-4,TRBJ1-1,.,TGTGCCAGCAGCTTGGATACGGGTGAAGCTTTCTTT,CASSLDTGEAFF
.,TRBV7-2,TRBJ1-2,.,TGTGCCAGCAACCCGGGGGGGACGGGGGGCTACACCTTC,CASNPGGTGGYTF
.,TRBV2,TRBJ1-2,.,TGTGCCAGCAGTGGACTCCGATCCGGCTACACCTTC,CASSGLRSGYTF
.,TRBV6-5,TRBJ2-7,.,TGTGCCAGCAGAGAGCGGCCGGGCGGCTACGAGCAGTACTTC,CASRERPGGYEQYF
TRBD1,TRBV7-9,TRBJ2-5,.,TGTGCCAGCAGCTCCTACCCGGGACAGGGTCTGGAGACCCAGTACTTC,CASSSYPGQGLETQYF
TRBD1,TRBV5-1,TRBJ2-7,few,TGCGCCAGCAGCTTACAGGGGTTGGACGAGCAGTACTTC,CASSLQGLDEQYF
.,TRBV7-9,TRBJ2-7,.,TGTGCCAGCAGAGGTACAGACTACGAGCAGTACTTC,CASRGTDYEQYF
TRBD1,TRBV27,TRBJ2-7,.,TGTGCCAGCCTTTACAGACAGGGTTCCTCCTACGAGCAGTACTTC,CASLYRQGSSYEQYF
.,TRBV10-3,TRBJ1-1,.,TGTGCCATCAGGGCAGGGCACACTGAAGCTTTCTTT,CAIRAGHTEAFF
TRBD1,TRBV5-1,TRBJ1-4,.,TGCGCCAGCAGCGGACCCCGGGACAGGGAATGGTTTAATGAAAAACTGTTTTTT,CASSGPRDREWFNEKLFF
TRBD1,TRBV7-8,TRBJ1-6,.,TGTGCCAGCAGCTTAGCGGAACAGGGGTTAGGCTCACCCCTCCACTTT,CASSLAEQGLGSPLHF
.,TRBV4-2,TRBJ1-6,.,TGTGCCAGCAACAGGGCGAATTCACCCCTCCACTTT,CASNRANSPLHF
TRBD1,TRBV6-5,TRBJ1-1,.,TGTGCCAGCAATAGGGACAGCTACACTGAAGCTTTCTTT,CASNRDSYTEAFF
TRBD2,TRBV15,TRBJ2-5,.,TGTGCCACCAGCAGAGAGGAGTCGGGGGGGCGCGGCGAGACCCAGTACTTC,CATSREESGGRGETQYF
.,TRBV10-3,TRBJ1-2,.,TGTGCCTCCGCCGAAGACGGCTACTATGGCTACACCTTC,CASAEDGYYGYTF
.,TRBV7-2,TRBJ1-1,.,TGTGCCAGCAGCTTAGGGTTAAAAACTGAAGCTTTCTTT,CASSLGLKTEAFF
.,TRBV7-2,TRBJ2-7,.,TGTGCCAGCAGCTTGGGCCCAGGGTCCTACGAGCAGTACTTC,CASSLGPGSYEQYF
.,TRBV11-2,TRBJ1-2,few,TGTGCCAGCAGCTTAGATAATCCAGCTTTTAACTATGGCTACACCTTC,CASSLDNPAFNYGYTF
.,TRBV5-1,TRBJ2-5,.,TGCGCCAGCTCACCCATGGGGGTCCAAGAGACCCAGTACTTC,CASSPMGVQETQYF
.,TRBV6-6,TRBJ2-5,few,TGTGCCAGCAGTTTATTAGGTGGGGGAGTTCAGACCCAGTACTTC,CASSLLGGGVQTQYF
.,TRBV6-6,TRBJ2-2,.,TGTGCCAGCAGTTACGGGGGGGCGGACACCGGGGAGCTGTTTTTT,CASSYGGADTGELFF
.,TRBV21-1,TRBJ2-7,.,TGTGCCAGCAGCAAACAAACTGAGACTGGACCCTACGAGCAGTACTTC,CASSKQTETGPYEQYF
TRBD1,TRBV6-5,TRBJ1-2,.,TGTGCCAGCAGTATATCGACAGGGCTCGCGTATGGCTACACCTTC,CASSISTGLAYGYTF
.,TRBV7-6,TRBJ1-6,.,TGTGCCAGCAGCTTAGATAATTCACCCCTCCACTTT,CASSLDNSPLHF
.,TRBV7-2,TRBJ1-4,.,TGTGCCAGCAGCTTCGCGGGACCGACTTATGAAAAACTGTTTTTT,CASSFAGPTYEKLFF
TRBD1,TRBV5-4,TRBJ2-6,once,TGTGCCAGCAGCTCGGGAAGCAGGGGGCCCTCTGGGGCCAACGTCCTGACTTTC,CASSSGSRGPSGANVLTF
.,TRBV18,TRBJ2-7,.,TGTGCCAGCTCACCACCCGACGGCTACGAGCAGTACTTC,CASSPPDGYEQYF
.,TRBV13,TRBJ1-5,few,TGTGCCAGCAGCTTAGGACAGCCCAATCAGCCCCAGCATTTT,CASSLGQPNQPQHF
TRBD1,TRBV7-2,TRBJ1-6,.,TGTGCCAGCAGCTTAACAGGACAGGGCAATTCACCCCTCCACTTT,CASSLTGQGNSPLHF
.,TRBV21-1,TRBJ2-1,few,TGTGCCAGCAGCAAAATCTTGCGGGGGGGCCTCGGTGAGCAGTTCTTC,CASSKILRGGLGEQFF
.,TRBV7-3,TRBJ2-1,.,TGTGCCAGCAGCCCAAAAGGACAAGATGAGCAGTTCTTC,CASSPKGQDEQFF
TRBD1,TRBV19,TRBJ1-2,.,TGTGCCAGTAGTATGACCCGGGACAGGAACTATGGCTACACCTTC,CASSMTRDRNYGYTF
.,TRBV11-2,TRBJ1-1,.,TGTGCCAGCAGCTTAGCGGGGATAAACACTGAAGCTTTCTTT,CASSLAGINTEAFF
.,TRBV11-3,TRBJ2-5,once,TGTGCCAGCAGCTTAGATGAGAGGGAGACCCAGTACTTC,CASSLDERETQYF
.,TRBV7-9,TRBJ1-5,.,TGTGCCAGCAGCTTAGTAGAACAGCACAATCAGCCCCAGCATTTT,CASSLVEQHNQPQHF
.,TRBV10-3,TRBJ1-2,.,TGTGCCACCCATCATTACGAATATTCGGACGGCTACACCTTC,CATHHYEYSDGYTF
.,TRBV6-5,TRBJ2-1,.,TGTGCCAGCAGCCCGACCTGGGGTGAGCAGTTCTTC,CASSPTWGEQFF
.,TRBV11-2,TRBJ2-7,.,TGTGCCAGCAGCTTAGATCTGGCAGAGCAGTACTTC,CASSLDLAEQYF
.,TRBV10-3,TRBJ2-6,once,TGTGCCATCAACGCCCCGGGACTGCCTGTCTCTGGGGCCAACGTCCTGACTTTC,CAINAPGLPVSGANVLTF
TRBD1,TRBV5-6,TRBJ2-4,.,TGTGCCAGCAGCTTCTCCGGGACAGGGGGCTTCATTCAGTACTTC,CASSFSGTGGFIQYF
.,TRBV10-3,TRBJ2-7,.,TGTGCCACCCGGGAAGGGGAACCTACGTACTTC,CATREGEPTYF
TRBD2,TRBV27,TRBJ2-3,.,TGTGCCAGCACCAGGGGCGGGGGGGCACATCCAGATACGCAGTATTTT,CASTRGGGAHPDTQYF
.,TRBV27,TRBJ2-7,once,TGTGCCTCAACCGAGACGGTCGGCGGGCTCGAGCAGTACTTC,CASTETVGGLEQYF
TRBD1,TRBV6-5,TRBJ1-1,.,TGTGCCAGCACCTTGGTGGACAGGGGCACTGAAGCTTTCTTT,CASTLVDRGTEAFF
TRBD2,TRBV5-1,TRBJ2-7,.,TGCGCCAGCAGCTTGGGCGGGGGGCCGGTGGGAGAGCAGTACTTC,CASSLGGGPVGEQYF
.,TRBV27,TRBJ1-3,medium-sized,TGTGCCAGCAGACGGGACCCTGGAAACACCATATATTTT,CASRRDPGNTIYF
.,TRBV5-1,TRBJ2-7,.,TGCGCCAGCAGCTTAGGAGGTAGAGAAAAAGGGGGTATCAGGTCCTACGAGCAGTACTTC,CASSLGGREKGGIRSYEQYF
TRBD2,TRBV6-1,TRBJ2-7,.,TGTGCCAGCAGTGAGTTAGCGGGGGCGGCCTACGAGCAGTACTTC,CASSELAGAAYEQYF
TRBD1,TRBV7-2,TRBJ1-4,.,TGTGCCAGCAGTCGGACAGGGTTTGAAAAACTGTTTTTT,CASSRTGFEKLFF
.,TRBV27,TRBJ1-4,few,TGTGCCAGCAGTTTTGACAGAGGGGGTGAAAAACTGTTTTTT,CASSFDRGGEKLFF